This T cell receptor beta chain was recovered during a study of blood T cell repertoires in COVID-19. Study summary: PBMCs, B-cell-depleted T cells, or T cells provided the cDNA or gDNA that made up the material.

Clones were sequenced by immunoSEQ multiplex PCR, and TCRdb holds only the in-frame ones, with some missing. The sample yields about 250,000 clones, 75% to 90% seen once. This clone was detected only once. Germline CDR1 SEHNR, CDR2 FQNEAQ (reference sequence). CDR3 length: 18 residues. The trim removed 6 bases at V and 0 bases at J, leaving 14 bases unmatched. Individuals drawn from about two dozen US areas were roughly 18 to 100 years old. Cohort assignment relied on participant-reported clinical history. A case of COVID-19 had been met by exposed participants within 2 weeks before study entry. Sequences were obtained from PBMCs or T cells enriched from blood (not recorded which). The sequence came from a woman aged 40 to 55 who had been exposed to COVID-19. The V call is TRBV7-9, the J call TRBJ2-3; the match to TRBD1 covers 8 bases. CDR3 region: CASRDTGGLAPSTDTQYF. The CDR3 DNA reads as TGTGCCAGCAGAGACACAGGGGGGCTAGCCCCTAGCACAGATACGCAGTATTTT.